The 10 T cell receptor beta chains reported below all come from one sample, sequenced in a study of Ad26.COV2.S vaccination and SARS-CoV-2 variants. Assay: immunoSEQ multiplex PCR; the TCRdb copy retains only in-frame clones and omits some. The profile shows around 350,000 clones, about 90% of them singletons. Material: peripheral blood, obtained after recovery from COVID-19. The receptors shown here come from a human donor who had recovered from COVID-19.

The gene calls are TRBV10-3 and TRBJ2-2; no definite D call. The CDR3 consists of 13 residues. Trimming pared 4 bases from V and 1 base from J, leaving 4 bases between. Per the germline V gene, CDR1 is ENHRY and CDR2 is SYGVKD. As DNA, the CDR3 is TGTGCCATCAGTGGAGGGAACACCGGGGAGCTGTTTTTT. Protein sequence: CAISGGNTGELFF.

The chain is built from TRBV27 and TRBJ2-2; D may be TRBD2 (6 bases). Trimming took 3 bases from V and 5 from J, leaving 10 bases between them. This CDR3 contains 14 residues. CDR1 is MNHEY, CDR2 SMNVEV, per germline (reference sequence). For the CDR3, the DNA is TGTGCCAGCAGTTTTGGGGGGTTAACCGGGGAGCTGTTTTTT. Translation: CASSFGGLTGELFF.

The chain uses TRBV19 and TRBJ1-3, with D unclear. The germline CDR1 and CDR2 sequences are LNHDA and SQIVND (reference sequence). Trimming left V 9 bases short and J 3 bases short, with 6 bases between. The CDR3 totals 11 residues. The CDR3 region has the DNA TGTGCCAGCCTTATTGGAAACACCATATATTTT. Translated: CASLIGNTIYF.

The V gene is TRBV29-1, the J gene TRBJ1-1, with TRBD1 matching 8 bases. Germline V gives CDR1 SQVTM, CDR2 ANQGSEA. J was trimmed by 3 bases and V by 6 bases; bases with no gene match: 12. The CDR3 contains 15 residues. CDR3 coding DNA: TGCAGCGTGGGTGGGACAGGCGAGGAGGACACTGAAGCTTTCTTT. It encodes CSVGGTGEEDTEAFF.

This chain's CDR3 is CASSQDSGPETQYF. The CDR3 nucleotides are TGCGCCAGCAGCCAAGATTCAGGCCCAGAGACCCAGTACTTC. The V gene is TRBV4-1, the J gene TRBJ2-5; D not resolved. This CDR3 has 14 amino acids. V was clipped by 0 bases and J by 4 bases, with 9 bases between them. The germline V gene has CDR1 MGHRA and CDR2 YSYEKL.

The genes are TRBV9 and TRBJ2-3, with 16 positions matching TRBD2. The ends lost 5 bases at V and 3 bases at J; junction bases unmatched: 9. CDR3 length equals 18 residues. Germline CDR1 and CDR2: SGDLS and YYNGEE. The CDR3 loop reads CASSDPGLAGGRTDTQYF. CDR3 coding DNA: TGTGCCAGCAGTGATCCGGGACTAGCGGGGGGGAGAACAGATACGCAGTATTTT.

This clone was detected only once. This rearrangement joins TRBV11-2 to TRBJ1-2, with TRBD1 matching 7 bases. Losses at the gene ends were 3 bases for V and 4 bases for J; bases not matched to a gene: 11. The CDR3 length is 16 residues. Germline CDR1 is SGHAT and CDR2 is FQNNGV. CDR3 residues: CASSFPTGRGVYGYTF. In DNA, the CDR3 is TGTGCCAGCAGCTTCCCGACAGGGCGAGGGGTCTATGGCTACACCTTC.

The chain carries TRBV3-1 (or the pseudogene TRBV3-2) and TRBJ1-2; possibly TRBD1 for D (5 bases). The CDR3 covers 13 residues. Trimming removed 0 bases at V and 11 bases at J, with 13 bases between. Looked up from germline, CDR1 is LGHDT and CDR2 is YNNKEL (reference sequence). The CDR3 nucleotides read TGTGCCAGCAGCCAAGACAGGGCGAGACCTTACACCTTC. Its protein is CASSQDRARPYTF.

This chain's CDR3 is CASSTGGRETQYF. CDR3 DNA sequence: TGTGCCAGCAGTACAGGGGGCAGGGAGACCCAGTACTTC. The chain links TRBV28 to TRBJ2-5; the match to TRBD1 covers 9 bases. The V and J ends lost 5 bases and 5 bases, in that order; junction bases with no gene match: 3. The CDR3 is 13 residues long. Germline values: CDR1 MDHEN, CDR2 SYDVKM. Variable domain in full (rest from reference TRBV28 and TRBJ2-5): DVKVTQSSRYLVKRTGEKVFLECVQDMDHENMFWYRQDPGLGLRLIYFSYDVKMKEKGDIPEGYSVSREKKERFSLILESASTNQTSMYLCASSTGGRETQYFGPGTRLLVL.

J is TRBJ2-4 and V is TRBV19; D is unclear. The CDR3 totals 16 residues. The V end lost 5 bases, the J end lost 0 bases, and 14 bases lay between the germline ends. Germline V CDR1 and CDR2: LNHDA, SQIVND (reference sequence). The CDR3 DNA reads TGTGCCAGTAGTCCTGACAATTTACTAGCCAAAAACATTCAGTACTTC. Translating it yields CASSPDNLLAKNIQYF.